These 10 T cell receptor beta chains originate from one sample sequenced in a study of Ad26.COV2.S vaccination and SARS-CoV-2 variants (dated by TCRdb to the early 2020s). In the paper's terms, the treatment or condition label means: around 19 received Ad26.COV2.S at low or high dose, single or two shots; several received placebo; per-sample allocation not given. Repertoires of vaccine and placebo recipients were sequenced from samples taken on day 63 after the first injection. Libraries came from the immunoSEQ multiplex PCR assay. In its TCRdb copy, this immuneACCESS table keeps in-frame sequences only and misses some clones. Where compared with another copy, unresolved V genes explain less than half of these, and the others have no known cause. The sample table holds over 400,000 clones, of which about 92% were seen once. Less than 4.5% of the sample is taken by the ten largest. Sequences were derived from peripheral blood, sampled in a trial of Ad26.COV2.S vaccine versus placebo. The receptors stem from a person aged 18-65 years who received the Ad26.COV2.S COVID-19 vaccine or a placebo.

Here the CDR3 DNA reads TGTGCCAGCAGCGCACCGACTAGCGGGGGGACAAATACGCAGTATTTT. Translating gives CASSAPTSGGTNTQYF. This chain connects TRBV9 to TRBJ2-3; TRBD2 aligns across 13 bases. This CDR3 region has 16 residues. After removal of 3 bases from V and 7 bases from J, the junction contained 8 bases not matched to a gene. Germline CDR1 reads SGDLS; CDR2 reads YYNGEE.

The chain joins TRBV24-1 to TRBJ1-4, with 8 bases matching TRBD1. Germline CDR1 and CDR2: KGHDR and SFDVKD. This CDR3 comprises 13 residues. J gave up 8 bases and V 5 bases, and 3 bases lay outside the gene matches. The chain's CDR3 is CATSAGTGEKLFF. CDR3 nucleotide sequence: TGTGCCACCAGTGCCGGGACAGGAGAAAAACTGTTTTTT.

The chain links TRBV27 to TRBJ2-7, with 7 nucleotides matching TRBD2. The V and J ends lost 2 bases and 6 bases, in that order; junction bases with no gene match: 4. CDR3 length: 13 amino acids. Germline values: CDR1 MNHEY, CDR2 SMNVEV (reference sequence). CDR3 loop: CASSLAGAGEQYF. The DNA for the CDR3 is TGTGCCAGCAGTTTAGCGGGAGCTGGCGAGCAGTACTTC.

The chain employs TRBV6-4 and TRBJ2-2; possibly TRBD2 for D (5 bases). Germline CDR1 is MRHNA and CDR2 is SNTAGT. V gave up 7 bases and J gave up 3 bases, with 12 bases separating them. There are 14 residues in the CDR3. This CDR3 is CASTGLGDTGELFF. The DNA for the CDR3 is TGTGCCAGCACCGGACTGGGCGACACCGGGGAGCTGTTTTTT.

This chain links TRBV11-3 with TRBJ1-1; weak D call: TRBD1 (5 bases). The CDR3 is 13 amino acids. CDR1 SGHNT and CDR2 YENEEA come from the germline V gene. Trimming cost V 6 bases and J 4 bases, with 12 bases left between them. DNA for the CDR3: TGTGCCAGCAGGAGCAGGGTAGGCACTGAAGCTTTCTTT. It codes for CASRSRVGTEAFF.

The genes are TRBV7-2 and TRBJ2-5; 8 bases fit TRBD1. Germline assignment: CDR1 SGHTA and CDR2 FQGNSA. The CDR3 consists of 15 residues. V lost 1 base to trimming and J lost 0 bases; unmatched junction nucleotides: 1. CDR3 coding DNA: TGTGCCAGCAGCTTAGGGACAGGGAACCAAGAGACCCAGTACTTC. Its translation is CASSLGTGNQETQYF.

The chain recombines TRBV18 with TRBJ2-7, with TRBD1 identical over 10 bases. The CDR3 is 15 residues long. V shed 3 bases, J shed 3 bases, and the junction held 5 bases outside the gene matches. Germline loops: CDR1 KGHSH, CDR2 LQKENI. CDR3 bases: TGTGCCAGCTCACCCGGGACAGGGGTTAGCTACGAGCAGTACTTC. Amino acids: CASSPGTGVSYEQYF.

The chain couples TRBV30 to TRBJ2-7, with TRBD2 matching over 13 bases. Germline loops: CDR1 GTSNPN, CDR2 SVGIG (reference sequence). The CDR3 is 15 amino acids. Trimming at V came to 8 bases and at J to 2 bases, leaving 9 bases not matched to a gene. The CDR3 here is CAGRTSGRSPYEQYF. In DNA, the CDR3 is TGTGCCGGAAGGACTAGCGGGAGATCTCCCTACGAGCAGTACTTC.

V gene TRBV2 combines with J gene TRBJ2-5; 12 positions match TRBD2. The CDR3 covers 18 residues. Per germline, CDR1 SNHLY and CDR2 FYNNEI. Trimming took 1 base from V and 1 from J; bases not matched to a gene: 7. CDR3 sequence: CASSEGPSGRGFQETQYF. The CDR3 DNA follows: TGTGCCAGCAGTGAAGGGCCTAGCGGGAGGGGATTCCAAGAGACCCAGTACTTC. Full variable domain (outside the CDR3, taken from reference TRBV2 and TRBJ2-5): EPEVTQTPSHQVTQMGQEVILRCVPISNHLYFYWYRQILGQKVEFLVSFYNNEISEKSEIFDDQFSVERPDGSNFTLKIRSTKLEDSAMYFCASSEGPSGRGFQETQYFGPGTRLLVL.

The rearrangement links TRBV29-1 to TRBJ1-5; the D gene is possibly TRBD1 (6 bases). The CDR3 extends over 13 amino acids. Germline lookup yields CDR1 SQVTM and CDR2 ANQGSEA. Between the trimmed V and J ends, which lost 5 bases and 4 bases, there was a span of 12 bases. In nucleotides, the CDR3 is TGCAGCGTTCAGGGGACCTTTAATCAGCCCCAGCATTTT. Translation gives CSVQGTFNQPQHF. The variable domain in full, with the rest retrieved from reference TRBV29-1 and TRBJ1-5, is SAVISQKPSRDICQRGTSLTIQCQVDSQVTMMFWYRQQPGQSLTLIATANQGSEATYESGFVIDKFPISRPNLTFSTLTVSNMSPEDSSIYLCSVQGTFNQPQHFGDGTRLSIL.